This record concerns one T cell receptor beta chain sequence. Its specificity is unknown. The PCR employed 60 Vbeta primers together with 13 Jbeta primers. Clones were read by immunoSEQ multiplex PCR, and TCRdb kept only the in-frame ones, dropping some. The sample table includes some 130,000 clones. The entry originates in a study of cytomegalovirus exposure and HLA in healthy donors. Findings of the study overall: Reported performance of the classifier showed diagnosis of cytomegalovirus status with high specificity and sensitivity.

There are 18 residues in the CDR3. V dropped 4 bases and J dropped 0; count of bases not matched to a gene: 9. Germline values: CDR1 SNHLY, CDR2 FYNNEI. This TCR derives from a man aged 18 to 29 in good health and CMV-seronegative. V is TRBV2 and J is TRBJ2-3; 11 bases map to TRBD2. Sequenced input: PBMCs. CDR3 amino acids: CASSVATSGVISTDTQYF. CDR3 sequence (DNA): TGTGCCAGCAGTGTGGCGACTAGCGGGGTTATAAGCACAGATACGCAGTATTTT. Looking up the rest from reference TRBV2 and TRBJ2-3 gives the full variable domain: EPEVTQTPSHQVTQMGQEVILRCVPISNHLYFYWYRQILGQKVEFLVSFYNNEISEKSEIFDDQFSVERPDGSNFTLKIRSTKLEDSAMYFCASSVATSGVISTDTQYFGPGTRLTVL.